Shown below are 8 T cell receptor beta chains from a single sample sequenced in a study of control samples from healthy donors and cancer patients (dated by TCRdb to between 2020 and 2021). Receptors were amplified or captured by the immunoSEQ multiplex PCR assay. The clones in this table, taken by TCRdb from immuneACCESS, are in-frame only. Not every clone is retained; where verified, under half of the shortfall comes from an unresolved V gene, and the cause of the rest is unknown. The sample profile shows approximately 100,000 clones; roughly 86% of them were found once. The ten largest clonotypes hold around 20% of the sample. Sequenced input: blood. The origin of the receptors is a man younger than 45 in good health.

V is TRBV18 and J is TRBJ1-6; possible D gene TRBD1, 5 bases. The germline gives CDR1 KGHSH, CDR2 LQKENI. Trimming took off 6 bases at V and 6 bases at J, with 15 bases between the two ends. The length of the CDR3 is 15 residues. The CDR3 is CASSDRQGRNSPLHF. In nucleotides, the CDR3 is TGTGCCAGCTCCGACCGGCAGGGTCGTAATTCACCCCTCCACTTT.

The chain uses TRBV6-5 and TRBJ2-1, with D hard to call. Per germline, CDR1 MNHEY and CDR2 SVGAGI. V was clipped by 9 bases and J by 0 bases, with 12 bases between them. The CDR3 contains 14 residues. This chain's CDR3 is CASRAWSSYNEQFF. CDR3 nucleotide sequence: TGTGCCAGTCGGGCCTGGAGCTCCTACAATGAGCAGTTCTTC.

The genes are TRBV6-6 and TRBJ1-5; the D is unclear. The CDR3 contains 14 residues. Germline V CDR1 and CDR2: MNHNY, SVGAGI (reference sequence). V lost 7 bases and J lost 3, with 13 bases in between. CDR3 amino acids: CASTFDNSNQPQHF. Here the CDR3 DNA reads TGTGCCAGCACCTTCGATAATTCCAATCAGCCCCAGCATTTT.

The V and J genes are TRBV2 and TRBJ2-5; D unresolved. The CDR3 runs 13 residues. From germline, CDR1 is SNHLY and CDR2 FYNNEI. V dropped 8 bases and J dropped 5 bases, with 15 bases sitting between them. The chain's CDR3 is CASLWLVGETQYF. The CDR3 DNA sequence: TGTGCCAGCTTGTGGTTGGTAGGGGAGACCCAGTACTTC.

The rearrangement uses TRBV6-2 or TRBV6-3 and TRBJ2-5; maybe TRBD2 (5 bases). Germline CDR1 and CDR2: MNHEY and SVGEGT. Trimming cost V 2 bases and J 5 bases, with 18 bases left between them. CDR3 length: 16 amino acids. This CDR3 is CASSYGLWATGETQYF. CDR3 nucleotides: TGTGCCAGCAGTTACGGCCTCTGGGCGACGGGGGAGACCCAGTACTTC.

The chain carries TRBV28 and TRBJ2-1; D not certain. CDR1 and CDR2 (germline): MDHEN, SYDVKM. The CDR3 has 12 amino acids. Trimming cost V 3 bases and J 8 bases, with 8 bases left between them. The CDR3 loop is CASSLWVDEQFF. CDR3 nucleotides: TGTGCCAGCAGTTTGTGGGTCGATGAGCAGTTCTTC.

The chain uses TRBV7-9 and TRBJ1-1, with D unclear. V was clipped by 5 bases and J by 3 bases, with 13 bases between them. The germline V gene encodes CDR1 SEHNR and CDR2 FQNEAQ (reference sequence). The CDR3 extends over 14 amino acids. The CDR3 coding sequence is TGTGCCAGCAGCGACTGGCGACGCGACACTGAAGCTTTCTTT. Protein: CASSDWRRDTEAFF. The full variable domain, in which reference TRBV7-9 and TRBJ1-1 provide the parts outside the CDR3, is DTGVSQNPRHKITKRGQNVTFRCDPISEHNRLYWYRQTLGQGPEFLTYFQNEAQLEKSRLLSDRFSAERPKGSFSTLEIQRTEQGDSAMYLCASSDWRRDTEAFFGQGTRLTVV.

The genes are TRBV6-2 or TRBV6-3 and TRBJ2-1; a weak D match, TRBD1 (5 bases). In germline, CDR1 is MNHEY, CDR2 SVGEGT. Trimming took 1 base from V and 8 from J, leaving 9 bases between them. CDR3 size: 13 residues. CDR3 region: CASSYWQGYEQFF. The CDR3 DNA sequence: TGTGCCAGCAGTTACTGGCAGGGTTATGAGCAGTTCTTC.